Listed here are 25 T cell receptor beta chains from one sample, sequenced in a study of CD8 T cells in ankylosing spondylitis. From the 5' RACE reads, TCRdb called clonotypes with MiXCR, one entry per CDR3 protein. The sample holds hundreds of thousands of distinct CDR3 sequences; more than 25% are singletons and the top ten take 0.89%. These receptors are not linked to any known antigen. Whole-study findings and limits: Typical of ankylosing spondylitis blood, it appeared, was a TCR beta motif of about eight highly homologous variants.

Material: blood, either unsorted or a sorted T cell fraction (not recorded which). The receptors were sampled from a male donor with ankylosing spondylitis.

The table lists this clonotype with a few counts. The chain joins TRBV7-7 to TRBJ1-2, with TRBD1 identical over 10 bases. In germline, CDR1 is SSHAT, CDR2 FNYEAQ (reference sequence). V lost 5 bases and J lost 1; bases outside the gene matches: 19. This CDR3 has 20 amino acids. The CDR3 nucleotides are TGTGCCAGCAGCCCGAATATAGACTGGGGGGGACAGGGGTATAACTATGGCTACACCTTC. Translated: CASSPNIDWGGQGYNYGYTF.

This clonotype was seen a few times. V is TRBV14 and J is TRBJ2-1; the D gene is possibly TRBD1 (5 bases). The CDR3 runs 16 residues. Germline CDR1 reads SGHDN; CDR2 reads FVKESK. The V gene lost 3 bases and the J gene lost 5 bases, with 17 bases spanning the gap. The DNA of the CDR3 is TGTGCCAGCAGCCAGCCTTGGGGCTTGGGGAACAATGAGCAGTTCTTC. It codes for CASSQPWGLGNNEQFF.

This clonotype was seen a few times. The rearrangement links TRBV18 to TRBJ2-1; 9 bases are a match to TRBD2. Germline-derived CDR1 and CDR2 are KGHSH and LQKENI. CDR3 length: 18 amino acids. The junction had 14 bases not matched to a gene; V was cut back by 0 bases and J by 8 bases. The CDR3 nucleotides read TGTGCCAGCTCACCACCAAGAATAGCGGGAGATTCCGGCCATGAGCAGTTCTTC. This sequence encodes CASSPPRIAGDSGHEQFF.

V usage is TRBV11-2 and J usage is TRBJ2-1, with 8 bases that match TRBD1. V shed 5 bases and J 4 bases; nucleotides not matched to a gene: 13. Germline loops: CDR1 SGHAT, CDR2 FQNNGV. The CDR3 is 17 amino acids. CDR3 protein: CASSPRRVGQGYNEQFF. The CDR3 nucleotides are TGTGCCAGCAGCCCTCGTCGAGTAGGACAGGGATACAATGAGCAGTTCTTC. The full variable domain, its missing parts supplied by reference TRBV11-2 and TRBJ2-1, is EAGVAQSPRYKIIEKRQSVAFWCNPISGHATLYWYQQILGQGPKLLIQFQNNGVVDDSQLPKDRFSAERLKGVDSTLKIQPAKLEDSAVYLCASSPRRVGQGYNEQFFGPGTRLTVL.

Concerning this clonotype itself: At one end, the junction sequence differs from germline, possibly due to a read error. V and J are TRBV5-1 and TRBJ2-1; 9 bases match TRBD1. This CDR3 region has 13 residues. CDR1 is SGHRS, CDR2 YFSETQ, per germline. CDR3 loop: CASSSRGGDREVF. The DNA for the CDR3 is TGCGCCAGCAGCTCCAGGGGGGGGGACAGGGAAGTCTTC.

This clonotype was seen a few times. The chain employs TRBV20-1 and TRBJ2-1; perhaps TRBD2 as D (8 bases). Germline assignment: CDR1 DFQATT and CDR2 SNEGSKA (reference sequence). V was trimmed by 4 bases and J by 7 bases, leaving 17 bases between them. The CDR3 sequence is 14 residues long. CDR3 coding DNA: TGCAGTGCTAACAGGGGACTAGAGAGGAATGAGCAGTTCTTC. The encoded protein is CSANRGLERNEQFF.

The rearrangement joins TRBV29-1 to TRBJ2-5; perhaps D is TRBD1 or TRBD2 (6 bases each). This CDR3 has 14 residues. The V gene's germline CDR1 is SQVTM and CDR2 ANQGSEA. V was shortened by 4 bases and J by 4 bases, with 16 bases between the two germline ends. CDR3 DNA sequence: TGCAGCGTTGCCCCTACACAGGGAGGAGAGACCCAGTACTTC. Translating gives CSVAPTQGGETQYF.

This clonotype has only a few counts. The chain combines TRBV29-1 with TRBJ2-1; the D gene could be TRBD1 or TRBD2 (6 bases each). The CDR3 is made up of 13 amino acids. V gave up 7 bases and J gave up 12 bases, with 22 bases separating them. The germline V gene encodes CDR1 SQVTM and CDR2 ANQGSEA. This CDR3 is CSGGAQPKIGQFF. The CDR3, as DNA: TGCAGCGGGGGGGCTCAGCCTAAAATAGGGCAGTTCTTC.

J is TRBJ1-2 and V is TRBV12-3 or TRBV12-4; D is undetermined. The CDR3 is 13 residues long. V was clipped by 2 bases and J by 8 bases, with 12 bases between them. The CDR3 bases are TGTGCCAGCAGTTTATCTCGGCCCTTGGGCTACACCTTC. Translation: CASSLSRPLGYTF.

The chain couples TRBV20-1 to TRBJ1-5, with D uncertain. The CDR3 runs 13 residues. The germline CDR1 and CDR2 sequences are DFQATT and SNEGSKA (reference sequence). V was pared by 4 bases and J by 0 bases, with 7 bases between. CDR3 region: CSAIEYSNQPQHF. In nucleotides, the CDR3 is TGCAGTGCTATAGAGTATAGCAATCAGCCCCAGCATTTT.

CDR3 sequence reads: CASSEKGSSGNTIYF. The CDR3, as DNA: TGTGCCAGCAGTGAAAAGGGGAGCTCTGGAAACACCATATATTTT. This chain connects TRBV2 to TRBJ1-3; maybe TRBD1 (5 bases). Trimming took 2 bases from V and 0 from J, leaving 8 bases between them. The CDR3 consists of 15 residues. From germline, CDR1 is SNHLY and CDR2 FYNNEI.

This clonotype was observed a few times. This sequence joins TRBV10-3 and TRBJ2-1; D unclear. The V end lost 7 bases, the J end lost 4 bases, and 11 bases lay between the germline ends. This CDR3 contains 13 residues. Germline CDR1 reads ENHRY; CDR2 reads SYGVKD. CDR3 residues: CAITSIGYNEQFF. In nucleotides, the CDR3 is TGTGCCATCACTTCGATAGGTTACAATGAGCAGTTCTTC.

The rearrangement joins TRBV4-1 to TRBJ2-3; 7 nucleotides agree with TRBD2. This CDR3 has 16 residues. Germline-derived CDR1 and CDR2 are MGHRA and YSYEKL. The trim removed 4 bases at V and 3 bases at J, leaving 10 bases unmatched. CDR3 sequence (DNA): TGCGCCAGCAGCCCTGTCCGGGCGGGAGAGACAGATACGCAGTATTTT. This encodes CASSPVRAGETDTQYF.

This clonotype has just a few counts. This chain uses TRBV24-1 with TRBJ1-5; 8 bases fit TRBD1. Per the germline V gene, CDR1 is KGHDR and CDR2 is SFDVKD. The V gene end was trimmed by 10 bases and the J gene end by 5 bases; junction bases not matched to a gene: 3. The CDR3 spans 12 residues. CDR3 nucleotides: TGTGCCACTACGACAGGGGATCAGCCCCAGCATTTT. Translating gives CATTTGDQPQHF.

This clonotype was recorded a few times. The J gene is TRBJ2-1, the V gene TRBV12-3 or TRBV12-4; TRBD2 agrees at 9 bases. The V segment lost 6 bases and the J segment 7 bases; nucleotides outside the gene matches: 10. The CDR3 loop spans 15 amino acids. CDR3 sequence (DNA): TGTGCCAGCAGGCCGACTAGCGGAGGGAGAAATGAGCAGTTCTTC. Protein sequence: CASRPTSGGRNEQFF.

The V and J genes are TRBV5-1 and TRBJ2-7; D is unresolved. The CDR3 length is 15 residues. The V and J ends lost 2 bases and 2 bases respectively, with 14 bases between them. Germline CDR1 and CDR2: SGHRS and YFSETQ. The CDR3 nucleotides read TGCGCCAGCAGCTTCTTGGGGTTAGGACCCTACGAGCAGTACTTC. This sequence encodes CASSFLGLGPYEQYF.

V and J are TRBV11-2 and TRBJ2-7; the D is unclear. This CDR3 region has 15 residues. Germline values: CDR1 SGHAT, CDR2 FQNNGV. The germline V and J ends were trimmed by 3 bases and 0 bases, with 12 bases remaining between them. The CDR3 DNA is TGTGCCAGCAGCTTTCTCAGCGATAGCTCCTACGAGCAGTACTTC. This encodes CASSFLSDSSYEQYF.

This clonotype was counted once. This sequence joins TRBV6-6 and TRBJ2-1; tentatively, D is TRBD2 (6 bases). Deletions cut 6 bases from V and 13 bases from J, with 16 bases between. Germline CDR1 and CDR2: MNHNY and SVGAGI (reference sequence). CDR3 length: 12 residues. CDR3 loop: CASSPGDSNQFF. The CDR3 nucleotides are TGTGCCAGCAGCCCCGGGGACTCCAATCAGTTCTTC.

V is TRBV30 and J is TRBJ1-1; D is unresolved. The CDR3 is made up of 13 amino acids. Looked up from germline, CDR1 is GTSNPN and CDR2 is SVGIG (reference sequence). V lost 1 base and J 0 bases, leaving 6 bases between the germline ends. Written as DNA, the CDR3 is TGTGCCTGGAGTGAACGGATGAACACTGAAGCTTTCTTT. Encoded protein: CAWSERMNTEAFF.

This chain links TRBV20-1 with TRBJ2-7; perhaps TRBD2 as D (6 bases). The ends were cut back, 8 bases at V and 4 bases at J, with 18 bases in the middle. The CDR3 loop spans 13 amino acids. In germline, CDR1 is DFQATT, CDR2 SNEGSKA (reference sequence). The CDR3 region is CSLPGLSTYEQYF. As DNA, the CDR3 is TGCAGTCTGCCGGGACTCTCCACTTACGAGCAGTACTTC.

This clonotype was recorded a few times. J is TRBJ1-1 and V is TRBV12-3 or TRBV12-4; a possible D gene is TRBD1 (5 bases). This CDR3 region has 13 residues. Trimming took off 4 bases at V and 8 bases at J, with 14 bases between the two ends. The CDR3 DNA follows: TGTGCCAGCAGTTATCGGGGGGTGGTAGAAGCTTTCTTT. Residues: CASSYRGVVEAFF.

As for this clonotype: Since a much larger clone is just one base distant, this may be a read error. The chain employs TRBV5-1 and TRBJ2-2; D is possibly TRBD1 or TRBD2 (5 bases each). V was shortened by 4 bases and J by 5 bases, with 12 bases between the two germline ends. The germline V gene encodes CDR1 SGHRS and CDR2 YFSETQ. This CDR3 is 14 amino acids long. The CDR3 DNA is TGCGCCAGCAGCCTCTTAGAGGGGACCGGGGAGCTGTTTTTT. It codes for CASSLLEGTGELFF.

This clonotype was found a few times. The CDR3 DNA reads TGTGCCACCAGCAGAGATAACAGGCTTACCTACGAGCAGTACTTC. Encoded protein: CATSRDNRLTYEQYF. The chain carries TRBV15 and TRBJ2-7; a possible D gene is TRBD1 (5 bases). There are 15 residues in the CDR3. Trimming pared 0 bases from V and 2 bases from J, leaving 11 bases between. Per germline, CDR1 LNHNV and CDR2 YYDKDF (reference sequence).

This clonotype was seen only a few times. This sequence joins TRBV27 and TRBJ1-2; D unresolved. Germline V CDR1 and CDR2: MNHEY, SMNVEV (reference sequence). CDR3 length equals 14 residues. V was trimmed by 3 bases and J by 0 bases, leaving 8 bases between them. CDR3 residues: CASSLPQANYGYTF. In DNA, the CDR3 is TGTGCCAGCAGTTTGCCCCAGGCTAACTATGGCTACACCTTC.

This clonotype appeared a few times. The V call is TRBV30, the J call TRBJ2-5; no firm D call. The V and J ends lost 0 bases and 2 bases respectively, with 1 base between them. The CDR3 runs to 11 residues. CDR1 GTSNPN and CDR2 SVGIG come from the germline V gene (reference sequence). The CDR3 coding sequence is TGTGCCTGGAGTGTACAAGAGACCCAGTACTTC. Amino acids: CAWSVQETQYF.